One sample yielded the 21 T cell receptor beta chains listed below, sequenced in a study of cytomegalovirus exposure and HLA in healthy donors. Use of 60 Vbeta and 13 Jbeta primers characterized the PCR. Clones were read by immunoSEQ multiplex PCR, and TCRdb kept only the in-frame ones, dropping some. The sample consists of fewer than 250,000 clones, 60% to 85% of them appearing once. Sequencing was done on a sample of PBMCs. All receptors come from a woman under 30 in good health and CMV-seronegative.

The CDR3 is CASSEIWGGNSPLHF. CDR3 bases: TGTGCCAGCAGTGAAATATGGGGGGGAAATTCACCCCTCCACTTT. The rearrangement joins TRBV6-4 to TRBJ1-6; weak D call: TRBD1 (5 bases). Germline loops: CDR1 MRHNA, CDR2 SNTAGT. The CDR3 sequence is 15 residues long. V lost 3 bases and J lost 7, with 13 bases in between.

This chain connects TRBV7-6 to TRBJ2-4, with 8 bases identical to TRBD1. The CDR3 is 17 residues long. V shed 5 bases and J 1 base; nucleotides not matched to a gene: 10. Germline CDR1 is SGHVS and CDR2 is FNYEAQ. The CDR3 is CASSPGHRGAAKNIQYF. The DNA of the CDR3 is TGTGCCAGCAGCCCGGGTCACAGGGGGGCGGCCAAAAACATTCAGTACTTC.

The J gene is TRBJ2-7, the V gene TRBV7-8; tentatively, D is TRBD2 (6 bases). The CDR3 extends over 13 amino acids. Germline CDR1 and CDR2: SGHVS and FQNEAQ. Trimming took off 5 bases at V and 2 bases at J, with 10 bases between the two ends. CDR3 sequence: CASSMGLAYEQYF. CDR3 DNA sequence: TGTGCCAGCAGCATGGGACTGGCCTACGAGCAGTACTTC.

The CDR3 region has the DNA TGTGCCAGCAGTTACGCACAGGGGGCTCACACCGGGGAGCTGTTTTTT. It is translated as CASSYAQGAHTGELFF. This chain uses TRBV6-6 with TRBJ2-2, with 9 bases fitting TRBD1. Unmatched junction bases numbered 4, after V lost 2 bases and J lost 3 bases. The CDR3 runs to 16 residues. Germline V gene sequence: CDR1 MNHNY, CDR2 SVGAGI (reference sequence).

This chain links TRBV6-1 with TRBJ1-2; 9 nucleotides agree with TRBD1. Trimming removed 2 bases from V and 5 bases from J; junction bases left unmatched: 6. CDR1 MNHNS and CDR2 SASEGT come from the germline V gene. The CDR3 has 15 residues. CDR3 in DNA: TGTGCCAGCAGTGAAACACAGGGGGCGCCTTATGGCTACACCTTC. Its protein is CASSETQGAPYGYTF.

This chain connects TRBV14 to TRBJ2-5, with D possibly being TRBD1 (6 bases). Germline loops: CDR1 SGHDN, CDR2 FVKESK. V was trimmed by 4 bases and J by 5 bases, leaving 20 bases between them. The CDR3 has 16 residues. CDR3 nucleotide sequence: TGTGCCAGCAGCCCGACAGGACGCGTCTCCCGGGAGACCCAGTACTTC. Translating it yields CASSPTGRVSRETQYF.

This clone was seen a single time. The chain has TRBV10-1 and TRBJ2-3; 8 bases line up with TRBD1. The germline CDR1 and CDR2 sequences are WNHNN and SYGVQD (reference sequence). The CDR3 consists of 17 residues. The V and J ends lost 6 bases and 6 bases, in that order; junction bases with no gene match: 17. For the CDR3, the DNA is TGCGCCAGCAGCGCCGGGACAGGACAGTATTCTTCGGATACGCAGTATTTT. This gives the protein CASSAGTGQYSSDTQYF.

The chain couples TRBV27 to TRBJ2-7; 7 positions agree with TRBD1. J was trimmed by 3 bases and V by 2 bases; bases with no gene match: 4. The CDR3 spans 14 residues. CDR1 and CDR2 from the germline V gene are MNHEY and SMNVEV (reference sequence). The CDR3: CASSLGTEIYEQYF. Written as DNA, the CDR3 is TGTGCCAGCAGTTTAGGGACAGAAATCTACGAGCAGTACTTC.

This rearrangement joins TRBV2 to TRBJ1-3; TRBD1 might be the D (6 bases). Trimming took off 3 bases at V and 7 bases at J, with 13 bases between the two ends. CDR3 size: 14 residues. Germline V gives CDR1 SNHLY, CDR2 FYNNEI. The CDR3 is CASSEMGGGNTIYF. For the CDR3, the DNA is TGTGCCAGCAGTGAGATGGGAGGGGGGAACACCATATATTTT.

Here the CDR3 DNA reads TGCGCCAGCCGTAGGAACACTGAAGCTTTCTTT. Amino acid sequence: CASRRNTEAFF. The genes are TRBV5-1 and TRBJ1-1; D not certain. Per the germline V gene, CDR1 is SGHRS and CDR2 is YFSETQ. The CDR3 covers 11 residues. Trimming cost V 7 bases and J 1 base, with 5 bases left between them.

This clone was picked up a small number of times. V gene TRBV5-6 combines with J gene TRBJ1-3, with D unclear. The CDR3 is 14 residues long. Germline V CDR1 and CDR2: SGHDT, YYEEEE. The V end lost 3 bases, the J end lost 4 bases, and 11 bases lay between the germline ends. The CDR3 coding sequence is TGTGCCAGCAGCTATGACACCGACGGAAACACCATATATTTT. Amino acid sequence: CASSYDTDGNTIYF.

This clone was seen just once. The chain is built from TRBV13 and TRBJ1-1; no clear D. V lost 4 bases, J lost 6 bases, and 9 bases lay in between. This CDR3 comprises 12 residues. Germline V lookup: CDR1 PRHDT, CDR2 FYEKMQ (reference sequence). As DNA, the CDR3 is TGTGCCAGCAGCTATGGAGAAGCTGAAGCTTTCTTT. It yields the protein CASSYGEAEAFF.

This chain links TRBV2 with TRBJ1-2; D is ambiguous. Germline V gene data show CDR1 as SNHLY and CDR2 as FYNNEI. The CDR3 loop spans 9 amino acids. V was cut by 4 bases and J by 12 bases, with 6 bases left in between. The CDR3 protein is CASSGWHTF. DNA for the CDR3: TGTGCCAGCAGTGGGTGGCACACCTTC. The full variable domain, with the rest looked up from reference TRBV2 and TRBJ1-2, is EPEVTQTPSHQVTQMGQEVILRCVPISNHLYFYWYRQILGQKVEFLVSFYNNEISEKSEIFDDQFSVERPDGSNFTLKIRSTKLEDSAMYFCASSGWHTFGSGTRLTVV.

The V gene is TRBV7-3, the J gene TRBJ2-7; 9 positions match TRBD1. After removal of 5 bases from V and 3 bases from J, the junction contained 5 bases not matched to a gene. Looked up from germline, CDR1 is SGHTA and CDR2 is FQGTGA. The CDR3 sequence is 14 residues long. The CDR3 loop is CASSIRQGGYEQYF. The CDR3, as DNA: TGTGCCAGCAGCATACGACAGGGGGGCTACGAGCAGTACTTC.

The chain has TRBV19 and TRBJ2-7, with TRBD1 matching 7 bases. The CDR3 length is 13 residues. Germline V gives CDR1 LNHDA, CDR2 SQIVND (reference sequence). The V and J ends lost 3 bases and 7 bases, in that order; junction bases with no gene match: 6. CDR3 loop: CASSMGQFFEQYF. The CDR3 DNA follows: TGTGCCAGTAGTATGGGACAGTTTTTTGAGCAGTACTTC.

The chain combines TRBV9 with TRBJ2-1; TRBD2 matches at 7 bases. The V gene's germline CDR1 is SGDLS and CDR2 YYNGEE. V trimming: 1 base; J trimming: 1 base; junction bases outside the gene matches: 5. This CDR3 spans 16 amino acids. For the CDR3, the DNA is TGTGCCAGCAGCGTATTTGCGGGAGATTCCTACAATGAGCAGTTCTTC. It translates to CASSVFAGDSYNEQFF.

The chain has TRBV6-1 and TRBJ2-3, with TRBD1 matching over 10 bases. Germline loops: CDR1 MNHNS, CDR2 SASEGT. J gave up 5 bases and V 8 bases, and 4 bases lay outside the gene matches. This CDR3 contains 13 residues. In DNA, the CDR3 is TGTGCCAGCCGGGACAGGGGTTTAGATACGCAGTATTTT. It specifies CASRDRGLDTQYF.

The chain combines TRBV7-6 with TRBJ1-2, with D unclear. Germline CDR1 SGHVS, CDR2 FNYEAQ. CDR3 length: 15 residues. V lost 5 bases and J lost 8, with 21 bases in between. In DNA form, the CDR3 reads TGTGCCAGCAGCCCTCCGAAGGATCTGGTCGGGGGCTACACCTTC. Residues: CASSPPKDLVGGYTF.

This chain's CDR3 is CASSLKGAPGEQYF. For the CDR3, the DNA is TGTGCCAGCAGCTTAAAGGGGGCGCCGGGCGAGCAGTACTTC. The chain recombines TRBV5-4 with TRBJ2-7, with TRBD1 matching 7 bases. Germline V lookup: CDR1 SGHNT, CDR2 YYREEE (reference sequence). V shed 2 bases, J shed 6 bases, and the junction held 8 bases outside the gene matches. This CDR3 spans 14 amino acids.

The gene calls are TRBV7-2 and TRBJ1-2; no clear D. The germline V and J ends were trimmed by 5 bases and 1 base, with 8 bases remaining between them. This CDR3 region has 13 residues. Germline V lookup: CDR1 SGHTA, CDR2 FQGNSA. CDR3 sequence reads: CASSPRFNYGYTF. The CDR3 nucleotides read TGTGCCAGCAGCCCACGGTTTAACTATGGCTACACCTTC.

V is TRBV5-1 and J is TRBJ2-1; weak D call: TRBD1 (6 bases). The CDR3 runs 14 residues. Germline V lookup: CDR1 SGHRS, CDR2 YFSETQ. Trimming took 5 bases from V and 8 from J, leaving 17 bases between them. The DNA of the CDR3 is TGCGCCAGCAGGGGGGACATCTTCCAGGATGAGCAGTTCTTC. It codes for CASRGDIFQDEQFF.